This T cell receptor beta chain emerged from a study of monozygotic twins with cystic fibrosis. Assay used: immunoSEQ multiplex PCR; TCRdb lists only in-frame clones, some missing. The repertoire holds about 24,000 clones, with about 83% as singletons. Germline CDR1 is SGHAT and CDR2 is FQNNGV. Trimming at V came to 4 bases and at J to 3 bases, leaving 2 bases not matched to a gene. The CDR3 totals 13 residues. The TCR comes from a woman in her 30s with cystic fibrosis. The sample consisted of blood. The chain joins TRBV11-2 to TRBJ2-5, with 7 bases identical to TRBD1. CDR3 sequence: CASSSGTEETQYF. DNA of the CDR3: TGTGCCAGCAGCTCCGGGACAGAAGAGACCCAGTACTTC.